These 19 T cell receptor beta chains were sequenced from one sample in a study of blood T cell repertoires in COVID-19. Sequenced by immunoSEQ multiplex PCR; TCRdb stores in-frame clones only, minus some. The sample has under 95,000 clones, 65% to 85% seen once. Sequenced sample: peripheral blood. Receptors were obtained from a woman older than 75 with active or convalescent COVID-19.

For this clone: Other DNA sequences within the sample encode an identical CDR3. V usage is TRBV30 and J usage is TRBJ1-2; TRBD1 aligns across 7 bases. V was pared by 5 bases and J by 0 bases, with 3 bases of the junction left unmatched. Germline V gene sequence: CDR1 GTSNPN, CDR2 SVGIG (reference sequence). The CDR3 spans 13 residues. The CDR3 is CAWGQVANYGYTF. In nucleotides, the CDR3 is TGTGCCTGGGGACAGGTAGCTAACTATGGCTACACCTTC.

The chain links TRBV6-5 to TRBJ2-5; 9 bases are shared with TRBD2. The CDR3 totals 14 residues. Germline V gives CDR1 MNHEY, CDR2 SVGAGI. V shed 6 bases and J 1 base; nucleotides not matched to a gene: 3. The DNA for the CDR3 is TGTGCCAGCAGCCCGACTAGCGGCCAAGAGACCCAGTACTTC. This gives the protein CASSPTSGQETQYF.

The chain is built from TRBV7-2 and TRBJ1-6; D remains ambiguous. The ends were cut back, 2 bases at V and 9 bases at J, with 17 bases in the middle. This CDR3 comprises 16 residues. The germline V gene has CDR1 SGHTA and CDR2 FQGNSA. CDR3 amino acids: CASSLIPGVEGSPLHF. The CDR3 DNA follows: TGTGCCAGCAGCTTAATCCCGGGTGTCGAGGGTTCACCCCTCCACTTT.

The V gene is TRBV27, the J gene TRBJ1-2, with TRBD1 identical over 7 bases. V shed 0 bases, J shed 5 bases, and the junction held 9 bases outside the gene matches. Germline V gives CDR1 MNHEY, CDR2 SMNVEV (reference sequence). The length of the CDR3 is 16 residues. This CDR3 reads CASSLSTGFGWYGYTF. The CDR3 DNA reads TGTGCCAGCAGTTTATCGACAGGGTTCGGTTGGTATGGCTACACCTTC.

The chain combines TRBV5-1 with TRBJ2-2; 7 bases agree with TRBD2. Trimming removed 0 bases from V and 3 bases from J; junction bases left unmatched: 5. CDR3 length: 16 amino acids. Per the germline V gene, CDR1 is SGHRS and CDR2 is YFSETQ. Written as DNA, the CDR3 is TGCGCCAGCAGCTTGGCCGGTGGGGGGGACACCGGGGAGCTGTTTTTT. Its translation: CASSLAGGGDTGELFF.

The V gene is TRBV6-5, the J gene TRBJ2-1, with 10 bases matching TRBD2. Trimming took 2 bases from V and 2 from J; bases not matched to a gene: 0. Germline CDR1 reads MNHEY; CDR2 reads SVGAGI. The CDR3 consists of 15 residues. CDR3 sequence: CASSYSGGAYNEQFF. The CDR3 DNA reads TGTGCCAGCAGTTACAGCGGGGGGGCCTACAATGAGCAGTTCTTC.

V is TRBV28 and J is TRBJ1-4, with TRBD1 matching 9 bases. Germline V CDR1 and CDR2: MDHEN, SYDVKM. The V and J ends lost 2 bases and 0 bases, in that order; junction bases with no gene match: 7. The CDR3 spans 18 residues. CDR3: CASSLTGGLYATNEKLFF. The CDR3 DNA reads as TGTGCCAGCAGTTTAACAGGGGGCCTTTATGCAACTAATGAAAAACTGTTTTTT.

This clone was detected only once. The chain joins TRBV11-2 to TRBJ2-3; D might be TRBD1 (6 bases). The CDR3 extends over 14 amino acids. Trimming left V 5 bases short and J 3 bases short, with 12 bases between. Germline assignment: CDR1 SGHAT and CDR2 FQNNGV. The CDR3 is CASSGARGTDTQYF. The CDR3 DNA follows: TGTGCCAGCAGCGGGGCCAGGGGAACAGATACGCAGTATTTT.

The chain uses TRBV18 and TRBJ1-2; D might be TRBD1 (6 bases). CDR3 size: 12 residues. Trimming removed 5 bases at V and 7 bases at J, with 11 bases between. Per germline, CDR1 KGHSH and CDR2 LQKENI. CDR3: CASSSGDSGYTF. In nucleotides, the CDR3 is TGTGCCAGCTCATCAGGGGATTCTGGCTACACCTTC.

The chain carries TRBV12-3 or TRBV12-4 and TRBJ2-7; 7 positions agree with TRBD1. Trimming took 7 bases from V and 3 from J; bases not matched to a gene: 6. This CDR3 is 13 amino acids long. As DNA, the CDR3 is TGTGCCAGCACCTCCGGGACAGTCTACGAGCAGTACTTC. Its protein is CASTSGTVYEQYF.

The chain joins TRBV10-3 to TRBJ2-1, with D perhaps matching TRBD2 (6 bases). The V end lost 0 bases, the J end lost 9 bases, and 12 bases lay between the germline ends. The CDR3 has 14 residues. Germline lookup yields CDR1 ENHRY and CDR2 SYGVKD. CDR3 DNA sequence: TGTGCCATCAGTGAGTCGTCGCCCGGGGGTGAGCAGTTCTTC. Its protein product is CAISESSPGGEQFF.

The chain combines TRBV3-1 (or the pseudogene TRBV3-2) with TRBJ1-5; 10 bases match TRBD1. Trimming at V came to 2 bases and at J to 6 bases, leaving 7 bases not matched to a gene. The CDR3 has 16 residues. The germline V gene has CDR1 LGHDT and CDR2 YNNKEL (reference sequence). The CDR3 bases are TGTGCCAGCAGCCAATCGACAGGGGGCGCGGTTCAGCCCCAGCATTTT. As protein: CASSQSTGGAVQPQHF.

This rearrangement joins TRBV5-1 to TRBJ1-1; unclear D gene. The CDR3 runs to 15 residues. Germline CDR1 SGHRS, CDR2 YFSETQ. With 0 bases removed from V and 5 bases from J, the gap between germline ends came to 14 bases. The CDR3 DNA follows: TGCGCCAGCAGCTTGGAGGCCGGGATGGATACTGAAGCTTTCTTT. Its protein is CASSLEAGMDTEAFF.

V is TRBV5-1 and J is TRBJ2-3; 7 nucleotides agree with TRBD1. The CDR3 length is 17 residues. The V gene end was trimmed by 4 bases and the J gene end by 2 bases; junction bases not matched to a gene: 13. Germline V gene sequence: CDR1 SGHRS, CDR2 YFSETQ. CDR3 sequence: CASSRGLRGGITDTQYF. The CDR3 region has the DNA TGCGCCAGCAGCAGGGGGCTGAGAGGGGGCATCACAGATACGCAGTATTTT. Filled out from reference TRBV5-1 and TRBJ2-3, the complete variable domain reads KAGVTQTPRYLIKTRGQQVTLSCSPISGHRSVSWYQQTPGQGLQFLFEYFSETQRNKGNFPGRFSGRQFSNSRSEMNVSTLELGDSALYLCASSRGLRGGITDTQYFGPGTRLTVL.

The chain combines TRBV28 with TRBJ1-5; a weak D match, TRBD1 (5 bases). V was shortened by 8 bases and J by 5 bases, with 13 bases between the two germline ends. Germline CDR1 reads MDHEN; CDR2 reads SYDVKM. The CDR3 is 13 amino acids. CDR3: CASAKGKDQPQHF. The CDR3 DNA follows: TGTGCCAGCGCGAAGGGGAAGGATCAGCCCCAGCATTTT.

The CDR3 is CASLGGPYEQYF. The CDR3 nucleotides are TGTGCCAGCCTTGGCGGGCCCTACGAGCAGTACTTC. The genes are TRBV28 and TRBJ2-7; possibly TRBD2 for D (5 bases). CDR1 is MDHEN and CDR2 is SYDVKM in the germline V gene. Trimming shortened V by 8 bases and J by 2 bases, and 10 bases separated the two germline ends. The CDR3 consists of 12 residues.

This clone showed up just once. The chain couples TRBV10-1 to TRBJ1-2; tentatively, D is TRBD1 (5 bases). Germline CDR1 reads WNHNN; CDR2 reads SYGVQD (reference sequence). V shed 3 bases and J shed 7 bases, with 18 bases lying between them. The length of the CDR3 is 15 residues. The CDR3 region is CASSEVGRDWFGYTF. The CDR3 DNA reads TGCGCCAGCAGTGAAGTAGGCAGGGACTGGTTTGGCTACACCTTC.

V is TRBV19 and J is TRBJ1-5; TRBD1 is a possible D gene (6 bases). Germline CDR1 reads LNHDA; CDR2 reads SQIVND (reference sequence). With 8 bases removed from V and 4 bases from J, the gap between germline ends came to 21 bases. CDR3 length: 16 amino acids. The CDR3 sequence is CASSLRPGQANQPQHF. CDR3 sequence (DNA): TGTGCCAGTTCCCTCAGACCGGGACAAGCTAATCAGCCCCAGCATTTT.

The chain carries TRBV6-5 and TRBJ1-1; 7 nucleotides match TRBD1. This CDR3 spans 14 amino acids. The germline gives CDR1 MNHEY, CDR2 SVGAGI. V dropped 7 bases and J dropped 4; count of bases not matched to a gene: 9. Here the CDR3 DNA reads TGTGCCAGCATAACAGGGGTTCGTGCCACTGAAGCTTTCTTT. As protein: CASITGVRATEAFF.